A single sample is the source of the 15 T cell receptor beta chains below, sequenced in a study of response to subunit inactivated influenza vaccine. TCRdb itself ran the RT-PCR reads through MiXCR, one entry per CDR3 protein. Of hundreds of thousands of distinct CDR3 sequences listed, about 18% are singletons. The material sequenced was PBMCs from blood, taken 5 days after vaccination. All receptors derive from a man in his fifties or sixties who received an inactivated influenza vaccine.

This clonotype has only a few counts. The V gene is TRBV20-1, the J gene TRBJ2-7; TRBD2 matches at 8 bases. This CDR3 is 14 amino acids long. J was trimmed by 3 bases and V by 6 bases; bases with no gene match: 10. Germline values: CDR1 DFQATT, CDR2 SNEGSKA (reference sequence). The CDR3 nucleotides are TGCAGTGCCTCGCCTGGAAGCGGGAGCTACGAGCAGTACTTC. This gives the protein CSASPGSGSYEQYF.

This clonotype has more than one count but fewer than ten. The gene calls are TRBV20-1 and TRBJ2-7; possible D gene TRBD1, 5 bases. Germline V lookup: CDR1 DFQATT, CDR2 SNEGSKA (reference sequence). With 3 bases removed from V and 3 bases from J, the gap between germline ends came to 15 bases. The CDR3 has 14 residues. The CDR3: CSASPSLRGYEQYF. CDR3 coding DNA: TGCAGTGCTAGCCCATCTCTTAGGGGCTACGAGCAGTACTTC.

The V call is TRBV21-1, the J call TRBJ2-5; TRBD2, the table's D call, lacks a check against the DNA. TRBV21-1 is given as a pseudogene. This CDR3 is 16 amino acids long. The CDR3 reads CASNKGSGGYQETQYF. Written as DNA, the CDR3 is TGTGCCAGCAACAAAGGTAGCGGGGGGTACCAAGAGACCCAGTACTTC.

Comment on this clonotype: Since a much larger clone is just one base distant, this may be a read error. The chain employs TRBV29-1 and TRBJ2-4; D unclear. With 6 bases removed from V and 1 base from J, the gap between germline ends came to 13 bases. The CDR3 runs 14 residues. Germline CDR1 reads SQVTM; CDR2 reads ANQGSEA. CDR3 sequence reads: CSVGCGRAKNIQYF. CDR3 DNA: TGCAGCGTGGGCTGCGGAAGGGCCAAAAACATTCAGTACTTC.

On this clonotype itself: One end of the junction fails to match germline, which may point to a read error. The V call is TRBV11-2, the J call TRBJ2-7, with 7 bases identical to TRBD2. The CDR3 has 14 amino acids. Germline-derived CDR1 and CDR2 are SGHAT and FQNNGV. This CDR3 reads CVSSFSSGTYEQYF. Written as DNA, the CDR3 is TGTGTCAGCAGCTTCTCTAGCGGTACCTACGAGCAGTACTTC.

The CDR3 is CASSSPADRGDYEQYF. The CDR3 DNA is TGTGCCAGCAGTTCCCCCGCGGACAGGGGGGATTACGAGCAGTACTTC. The chain combines TRBV28 with TRBJ2-7; TRBD1 matches 10 bases. The length of the CDR3 is 16 residues. Germline loops: CDR1 MDHEN, CDR2 SYDVKM. Germline trimming cut 4 bases from V and 4 bases from J; bases unmatched to any gene: 10. The full variable domain, with the rest looked up from reference TRBV28 and TRBJ2-7, is DVKVTQSSRYLVKRTGEKVFLECVQDMDHENMFWYRQDPGLGLRLIYFSYDVKMKEKGDIPEGYSVSREKKERFSLILESASTNQTSMYLCASSSPADRGDYEQYFGPGTRLTVT.

This clonotype was seen only a few times. CDR3 nucleotide sequence: TGTGCCAGCAGCTCTATAGCGGGAGTACAACAAGAGACCCAGTACTTC. Residues: CASSSIAGVQQETQYF. The chain combines TRBV7-2 with TRBJ2-5; 9 positions agree with TRBD2. The CDR3 spans 16 residues. The J segment lost 2 bases and the V segment lost 4 bases, leaving 8 bases of the junction unmatched. Germline CDR1 SGHTA, CDR2 FQGNSA.

This clonotype was seen at least ten times. This chain joins TRBV29-1 and TRBJ1-4; D is unresolved. There are 13 residues in the CDR3. Trimming removed 4 bases from V and 5 bases from J, with 11 bases in between. The germline gives CDR1 SQVTM, CDR2 ANQGSEA. This CDR3 is CSVVEGSNEKLFF. In DNA form, the CDR3 reads TGCAGCGTTGTTGAGGGCTCGAATGAAAAACTGTTTTTT.

This clonotype has a single count. The gene calls are TRBV11-2 and TRBJ2-5; 12 positions match TRBD1. CDR3 length: 15 amino acids. Germline CDR1 and CDR2: SGHAT and FQNNGV. The ends lost 4 bases at V and 4 bases at J; junction bases unmatched: 4. The CDR3 sequence: CASSWGQGALETQYF. The CDR3 coding sequence is TGTGCCAGCAGCTGGGGACAGGGGGCTTTAGAGACCCAGTACTTC. The full variable domain, its missing parts supplied by reference TRBV11-2 and TRBJ2-5, is EAGVAQSPRYKIIEKRQSVAFWCNPISGHATLYWYQQILGQGPKLLIQFQNNGVVDDSQLPKDRFSAERLKGVDSTLKIQPAKLEDSAVYLCASSWGQGALETQYFGPGTRLLVL.

The sample holds a few counts of this clonotype. This sequence joins TRBV28 and TRBJ1-1; 8 bases line up with TRBD1. Trimming at V came to 2 bases and at J to 5 bases, leaving 10 bases not matched to a gene. The germline CDR1 and CDR2 sequences are MDHEN and SYDVKM. The CDR3 is 16 amino acids. Here the CDR3 DNA reads TGTGCCAGCAGTTTACCCAGGGGGCGGGGGGGAACTGAAGCTTTCTTT. This translates into CASSLPRGRGGTEAFF.

This clonotype was counted only a few times. The V gene is TRBV5-1, the J gene TRBJ2-3, with D perhaps given as TRBD1 or TRBD2 (5 bases each). This CDR3 spans 15 amino acids. Trimming removed 4 bases at V and 2 bases at J, with 14 bases between. CDR1 and CDR2 (germline): SGHRS, YFSETQ. The CDR3 loop is CASSRDPINTDTQYF. The CDR3 DNA is TGCGCCAGCAGCCGGGACCCGATCAACACAGATACGCAGTATTTT.

The CDR3 DNA sequence: TGTGCCTCCAGAGCAGGGGGAGACTATGGCTACACCTTC. Encoded protein: CASRAGGDYGYTF. The chain links TRBV6-1 to TRBJ1-2, with 7 bases matching TRBD1. The CDR3 has 13 amino acids. V dropped 11 bases and J dropped 3; count of bases not matched to a gene: 9. From germline, CDR1 is MNHNS and CDR2 SASEGT.

In this sample, this clonotype turned up many times. This chain connects TRBV20-1 to TRBJ2-1; D might be TRBD2 (6 bases). Trimming stripped 6 bases from V and 4 bases from J, with 10 bases between. Germline CDR1 is DFQATT and CDR2 is SNEGSKA (reference sequence). This CDR3 spans 12 amino acids. CDR3 nucleotide sequence: TGCAGTGCCCCCGGGACTTACAATGAGCAGTTCTTC. Translating gives CSAPGTYNEQFF.

This clonotype was seen a handful of times. The chain uses TRBV20-1 and TRBJ2-1; possibly TRBD2 for D (6 bases). Germline V CDR1 and CDR2: DFQATT, SNEGSKA (reference sequence). With 0 bases removed from V and 3 bases from J, the gap between germline ends came to 15 bases. The CDR3 consists of 16 residues. CDR3 DNA sequence: TGCAGTGCTAGAGAAGGAGGCCGGGGGAACTACAATGAGCAGTTCTTC. This codes for CSAREGGRGNYNEQFF.

This clonotype was recorded a few times. This sequence joins TRBV12-3 or TRBV12-4 and TRBJ2-2, with TRBD1 matching 7 bases. Losses at the gene ends were 6 bases for V and 0 bases for J; bases not matched to a gene: 7. The CDR3 is 16 residues long. CDR3 sequence reads: CASRGTELANTGELFF. The CDR3 DNA follows: TGTGCCAGCAGGGGGACAGAACTGGCGAACACCGGGGAGCTGTTTTTT.